This TCR beta chain was profiled in a study of human T cells and chemical hapten exposure. On the study more broadly: Sensitization employed 2% DPC on approximately 2 cm by approximately 2 cm of upper inner arm skin.

The V gene lost 3 bases and the J gene lost 0 bases, with 10 bases spanning the gap. The CDR3 covers 16 residues. The V gene's germline CDR1 is SGDLS and CDR2 YYNGEE. This clonotype was found a few times. The time point denotes: patch test 1, 2 weeks after DPC sensitization. Described treatment: therapeutic diphenylcyclopropenone sensitization with weekly scalp DPC. Patients had alopecia, were aged 18 to 70, and were not pregnant. TCRdb reanalysed the RACE reads using MiXCR and keeps one entry per CDR3 protein. The repertoire consists of 150,000 to 200,000 distinct CDR3 sequences, with about a fifth occurring once and the leading ten covering under 7.5%.

The chain combines TRBV9 with TRBJ1-6; D is possibly TRBD1 (6 bases). Sequenced material: whole blood, taken in connection with sensitization to the hapten diphenylcyclopropenone (DPC). The receptor was isolated from a woman aged 45-60 years with alopecia areata. Some clones in this sample may be carry-over from other donors' samples. CDR3 in DNA: TGTGCCAGCAGCGAAACAGGGAGCTCCTATAATTCACCCCTCCACTTT. Its protein product is CASSETGSSYNSPLHF.